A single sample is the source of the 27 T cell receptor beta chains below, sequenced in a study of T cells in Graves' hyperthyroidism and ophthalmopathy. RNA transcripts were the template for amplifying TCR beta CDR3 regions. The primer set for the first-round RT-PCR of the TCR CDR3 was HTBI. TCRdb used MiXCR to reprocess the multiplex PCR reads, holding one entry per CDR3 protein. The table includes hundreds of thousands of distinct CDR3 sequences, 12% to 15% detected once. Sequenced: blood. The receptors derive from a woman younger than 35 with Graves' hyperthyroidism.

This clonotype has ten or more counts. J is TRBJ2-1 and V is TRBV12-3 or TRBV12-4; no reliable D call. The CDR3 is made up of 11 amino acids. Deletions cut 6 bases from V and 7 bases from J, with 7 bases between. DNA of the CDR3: TGTGCCAGCAGCTTAACAAATGAGCAGTTCTTC. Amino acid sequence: CASSLTNEQFF.

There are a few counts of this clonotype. This chain's CDR3 is CASTPRGQGGANVLTF. For the CDR3, the DNA is TGTGCCAGTACCCCAAGGGGACAGGGAGGGGCCAACGTCCTGACTTTC. The V gene is TRBV19, the J gene TRBJ2-6; TRBD1 aligns across 9 bases. Germline loops: CDR1 LNHDA, CDR2 SQIVND (reference sequence). J lost 4 bases, V lost 7 bases, and 8 bases had no gene match. The CDR3 runs 16 residues.

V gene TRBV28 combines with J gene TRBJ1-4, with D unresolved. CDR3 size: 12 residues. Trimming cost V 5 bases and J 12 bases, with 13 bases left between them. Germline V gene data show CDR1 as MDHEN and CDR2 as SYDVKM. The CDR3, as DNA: TGTGCCAGCAGTCCGCGGACCTATCAACTGTTTTTT. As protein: CASSPRTYQLFF.

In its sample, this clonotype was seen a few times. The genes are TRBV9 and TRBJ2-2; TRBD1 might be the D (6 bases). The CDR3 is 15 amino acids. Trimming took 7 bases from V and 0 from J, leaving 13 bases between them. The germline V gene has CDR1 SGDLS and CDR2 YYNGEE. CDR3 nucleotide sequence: TGTGCCAGCGGACGGTACAGGGCGAACACCGGGGAGCTGTTTTTT. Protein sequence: CASGRYRANTGELFF.

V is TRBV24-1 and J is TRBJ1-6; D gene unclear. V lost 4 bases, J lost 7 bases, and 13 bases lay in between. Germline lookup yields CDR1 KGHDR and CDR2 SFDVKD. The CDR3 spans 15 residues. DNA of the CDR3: TGTGCCACCAGTGACCCGACGGAACCAAATTCACCCCTCCACTTT. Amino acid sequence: CATSDPTEPNSPLHF.

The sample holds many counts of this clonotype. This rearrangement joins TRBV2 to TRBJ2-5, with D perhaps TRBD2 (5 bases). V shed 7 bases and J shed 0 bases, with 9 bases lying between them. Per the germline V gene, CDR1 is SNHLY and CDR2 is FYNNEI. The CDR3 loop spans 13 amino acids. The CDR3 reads CASTEDYQETQYF. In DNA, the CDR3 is TGTGCCAGCACCGAGGACTACCAAGAGACCCAGTACTTC.

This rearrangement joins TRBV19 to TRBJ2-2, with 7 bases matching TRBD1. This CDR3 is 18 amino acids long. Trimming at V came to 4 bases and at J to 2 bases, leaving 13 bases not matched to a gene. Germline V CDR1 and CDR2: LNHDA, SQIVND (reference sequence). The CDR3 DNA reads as TGTGCCAGTAGTACCCCCCCCTGGGGACAGCCCAACACCGGGGAGCTGTTTTTT. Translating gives CASSTPPWGQPNTGELFF.

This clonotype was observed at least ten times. The CDR3 protein is CASRGRGPYEQYF. DNA of the CDR3: TGTGCCAGCAGGGGTCGTGGGCCTTACGAGCAGTACTTC. The chain uses TRBV11-2 and TRBJ2-7; D unresolved. There are 13 residues in the CDR3. Germline V gene sequence: CDR1 SGHAT, CDR2 FQNNGV. V lost 6 bases and J lost 4, with 13 bases in between.

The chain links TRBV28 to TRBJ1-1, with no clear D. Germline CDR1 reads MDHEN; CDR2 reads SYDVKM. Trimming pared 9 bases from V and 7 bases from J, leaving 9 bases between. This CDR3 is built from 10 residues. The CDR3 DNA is TGTGCCAGTTCCCAGCGTGAAGCTTTCTTT. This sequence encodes CASSQREAFF.

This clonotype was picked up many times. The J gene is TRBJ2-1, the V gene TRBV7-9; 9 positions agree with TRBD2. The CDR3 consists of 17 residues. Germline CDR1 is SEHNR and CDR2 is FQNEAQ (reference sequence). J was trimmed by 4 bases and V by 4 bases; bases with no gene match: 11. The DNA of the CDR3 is TGTGCCAGCAGCTCCCATCGACTAGCGGTAATATACAATGAGCAGTTCTTC. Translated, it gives CASSSHRLAVIYNEQFF.

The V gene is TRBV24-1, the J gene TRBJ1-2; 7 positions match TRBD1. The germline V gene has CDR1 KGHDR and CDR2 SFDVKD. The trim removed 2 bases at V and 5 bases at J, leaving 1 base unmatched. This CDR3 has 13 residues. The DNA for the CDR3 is TGTGCCACCAGTGATTGGGGACAGTATGGCTACACCTTC. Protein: CATSDWGQYGYTF.

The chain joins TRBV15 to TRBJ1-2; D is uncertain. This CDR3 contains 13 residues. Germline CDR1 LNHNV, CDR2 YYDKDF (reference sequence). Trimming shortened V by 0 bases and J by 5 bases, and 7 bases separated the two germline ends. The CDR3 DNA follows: TGTGCCACCAGCAGAGATAGGAGTTATGGCTACACCTTC. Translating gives CATSRDRSYGYTF.

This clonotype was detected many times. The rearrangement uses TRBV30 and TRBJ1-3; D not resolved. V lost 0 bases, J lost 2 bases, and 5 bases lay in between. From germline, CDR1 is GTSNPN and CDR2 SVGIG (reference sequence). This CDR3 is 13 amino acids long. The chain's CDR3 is CAWSVPPGNTIYF. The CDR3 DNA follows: TGTGCCTGGAGTGTACCCCCTGGAAACACCATATATTTT.

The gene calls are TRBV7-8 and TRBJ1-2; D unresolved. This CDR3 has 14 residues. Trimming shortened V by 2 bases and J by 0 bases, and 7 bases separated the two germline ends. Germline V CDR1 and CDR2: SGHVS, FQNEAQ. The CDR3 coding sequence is TGTGCCAGCAGCTTATCCAGAGCTAACTATGGCTACACCTTC. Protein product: CASSLSRANYGYTF.

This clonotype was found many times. The CDR3 loop reads CSVGQGRGEKLFF. In nucleotides, the CDR3 is TGCAGCGTGGGACAGGGGCGAGGCGAAAAACTGTTTTTT. The V call is TRBV29-1, the J call TRBJ1-4; TRBD1 aligns across 10 bases. CDR1 and CDR2 from the germline V gene are SQVTM and ANQGSEA. The CDR3 runs 13 residues. V shed 6 bases and J 8 bases; nucleotides not matched to a gene: 6.

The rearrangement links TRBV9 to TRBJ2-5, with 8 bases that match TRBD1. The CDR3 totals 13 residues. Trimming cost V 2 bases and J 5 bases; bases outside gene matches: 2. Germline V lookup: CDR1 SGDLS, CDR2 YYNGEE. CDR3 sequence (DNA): TGTGCCAGCAGCGTTCGGGACAGGGAGACCCAGTACTTC. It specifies CASSVRDRETQYF.

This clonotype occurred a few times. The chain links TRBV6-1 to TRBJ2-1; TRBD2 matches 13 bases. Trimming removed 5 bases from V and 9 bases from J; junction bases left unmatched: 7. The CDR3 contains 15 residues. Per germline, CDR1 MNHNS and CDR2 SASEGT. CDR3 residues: CASSPGLAGFSEQFF. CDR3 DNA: TGTGCCAGCAGTCCGGGACTAGCGGGATTCTCTGAGCAGTTCTTC.

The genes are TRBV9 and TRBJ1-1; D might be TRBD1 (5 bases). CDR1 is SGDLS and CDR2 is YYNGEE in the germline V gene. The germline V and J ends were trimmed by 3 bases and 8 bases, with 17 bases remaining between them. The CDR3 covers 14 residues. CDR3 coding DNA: TGTGCCAGCAGCGCCTGGCGGGACTCGGGGGAAGCTTTCTTT. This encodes CASSAWRDSGEAFF.

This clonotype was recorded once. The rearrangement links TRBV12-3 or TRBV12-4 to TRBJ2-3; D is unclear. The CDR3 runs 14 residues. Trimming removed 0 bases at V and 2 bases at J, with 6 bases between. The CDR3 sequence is CASSLAAYTDTQYF. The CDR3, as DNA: TGTGCCAGCAGTTTAGCGGCCTACACAGATACGCAGTATTTT.

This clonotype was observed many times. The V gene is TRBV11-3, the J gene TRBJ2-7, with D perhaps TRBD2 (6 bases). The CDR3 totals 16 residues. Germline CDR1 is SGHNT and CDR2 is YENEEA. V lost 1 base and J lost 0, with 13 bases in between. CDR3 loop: CASSLVGLPSSYEQYF. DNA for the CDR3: TGTGCCAGCAGCTTAGTAGGACTACCAAGCTCCTACGAGCAGTACTTC.

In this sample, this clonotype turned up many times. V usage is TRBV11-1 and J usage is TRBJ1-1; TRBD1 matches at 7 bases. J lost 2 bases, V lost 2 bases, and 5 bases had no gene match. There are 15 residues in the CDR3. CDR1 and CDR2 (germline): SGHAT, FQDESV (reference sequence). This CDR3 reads CASSLLAGGNTEAFF. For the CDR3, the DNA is TGTGCCAGCAGCTTACTCGCAGGGGGAAACACTGAAGCTTTCTTT.

For the CDR3, the DNA is TGTGCCAGCAGCCCTCGGCGGGGGGGGGCCCGCGAGACCCAGTACTTC. Amino acids: CASSPRRGGARETQYF. The genes are TRBV7-3 and TRBJ2-5; 9 nucleotides match TRBD2. The CDR3 covers 16 residues. The ends lost 5 bases at V and 5 bases at J; junction bases unmatched: 12. Per germline, CDR1 SGHTA and CDR2 FQGTGA.

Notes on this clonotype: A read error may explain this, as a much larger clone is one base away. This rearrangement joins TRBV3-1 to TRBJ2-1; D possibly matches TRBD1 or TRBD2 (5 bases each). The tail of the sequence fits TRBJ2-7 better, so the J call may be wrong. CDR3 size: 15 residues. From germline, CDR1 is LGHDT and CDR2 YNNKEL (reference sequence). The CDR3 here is CASSQDWGIYNEQYF. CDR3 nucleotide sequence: TGTGCCAGCAGCCAAGATTGGGGGATTTACAATGAGCAGTACTTC.

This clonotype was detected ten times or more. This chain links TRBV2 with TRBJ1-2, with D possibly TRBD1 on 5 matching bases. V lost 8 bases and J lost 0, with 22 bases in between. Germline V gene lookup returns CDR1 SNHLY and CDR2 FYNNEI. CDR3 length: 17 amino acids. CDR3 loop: CASLDEETDRTNYGYTF. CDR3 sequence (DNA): TGTGCCAGCTTGGACGAAGAAACTGACAGAACTAACTATGGCTACACCTTC. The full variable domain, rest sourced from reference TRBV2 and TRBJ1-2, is EPEVTQTPSHQVTQMGQEVILRCVPISNHLYFYWYRQILGQKVEFLVSFYNNEISEKSEIFDDQFSVERPDGSNFTLKIRSTKLEDSAMYFCASLDEETDRTNYGYTFGSGTRLTVV.

The CDR3 sequence is CASSVGERRSGEQYF. CDR3 DNA: TGTGCCAGCAGCGTAGGGGAGAGAAGGAGCGGGGAGCAGTACTTC. The genes are TRBV9 and TRBJ2-7, with a tentative D call TRBD2 (6 bases). Germline-derived CDR1 and CDR2 are SGDLS and YYNGEE. This CDR3 is built from 15 residues. Trimming removed 0 bases at V and 7 bases at J, with 17 bases between. Filled out from reference TRBV9 and TRBJ2-7, the complete variable domain reads DSGVTQTPKHLITATGQRVTLRCSPRSGDLSVYWYQQSLDQGLQFLIQYYNGEERAKGNILERFSAQQFPDLHSELNLSSLELGDSALYFCASSVGERRSGEQYFGPGTRLTVT.

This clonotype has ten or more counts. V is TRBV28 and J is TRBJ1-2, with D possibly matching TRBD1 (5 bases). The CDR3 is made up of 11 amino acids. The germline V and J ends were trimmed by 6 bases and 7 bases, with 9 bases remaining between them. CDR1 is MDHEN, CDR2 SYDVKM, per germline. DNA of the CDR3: TGTGCCAGCAGATCAGGGCTTGGCTACACCTTC. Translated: CASRSGLGYTF.

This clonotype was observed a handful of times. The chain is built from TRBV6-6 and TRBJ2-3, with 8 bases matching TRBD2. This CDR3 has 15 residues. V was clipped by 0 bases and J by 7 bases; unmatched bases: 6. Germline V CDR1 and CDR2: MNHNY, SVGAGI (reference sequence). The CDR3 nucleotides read TGTGCCAGCAGTTACTCCGGCGGGAGGATAAATACGCAGTATTTT. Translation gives CASSYSGGRINTQYF.